This T cell receptor beta chain comes out of a study of vaccination and CD4 T cells after COVID-19. Study background: In culture, cells were exposed to overlapping spike peptides from SARS-CoV-2, HCoV-NL63, HCoV-OC43 and HCoV-229E. As control conditions, cultures were given either a CEFX pool serving as positive control, an HIV-1 Nef pool, or no peptide at all.

Treatment here: roughly 10-day PBMC culture with coronavirus spike peptide pools or control peptides (ViraFEST assay). TCRs were sequenced by ViraFEST after antigen-specific T cells had been expanded with peptide pools. As to this clonotype: Its specificity is not known.

Cultured CD4+ T cell DNA was sequenced using the Oncomine TCR Beta short-read assay. TCRdb independently ran MiXCR on the PCR reads; one entry per CDR3 protein. The data contain about 10,000 distinct CDR3 sequences, 55% to 70% of them singletons. The clonotype comes from a human donor who had recovered from COVID-19. The sequenced sample consisted of CD4+ T cells from blood, cultured in vitro.

The CDR3 sequence: CASKAGGNQPQHF. The CDR3 bases are TGTGCCAGCAAAGCGGGGGGCAATCAGCCCCAGCATTTT. The chain joins TRBV6-1 to TRBJ1-5, with D tentatively TRBD1 (5 bases). The V end lost 7 bases, the J end lost 2 bases, and 9 bases lay between the germline ends. Germline lookup yields CDR1 MNHNS and CDR2 SASEGT. There are 13 residues in the CDR3.